This T cell receptor beta chain stems from a study of PD-1 blockade in mismatch repair-deficient tumors. Study-wide context: Patients had around 12 mismatch repair-deficient cancer types, all previously treated and progressing. Study findings and constraints: After pembrolizumab, tumor-resident clones rose rapidly, then generally contracted before radiologic responses.

The table came from immunoSEQ multiplex PCR; TCRdb's copy has only in-frame clones and leaves some out. The sample shows tens of thousands of clones, more than 70% of them seen only once. With respect to this clone: Its specificity is not known.

The CDR3 totals 15 residues. Germline CDR1 and CDR2: SGHAT and FQNNGV. The trim removed 5 bases at V and 3 bases at J, leaving 2 bases unmatched. Mismatch repair deficiency was confirmed in all patients, by PCR or immunohistochemistry. Sequences were derived from peripheral blood, sampled 52 weeks after starting pembrolizumab. The sequence was collected from an adult with mismatch repair-deficient cancer. This chain connects TRBV11-2 to TRBJ2-2; 11 bases line up with TRBD2. This CDR3 reads CASSPTSGDTGELFF. Written as DNA, the CDR3 is TGTGCCAGCAGCCCGACTAGCGGGGACACCGGGGAGCTGTTTTTT.